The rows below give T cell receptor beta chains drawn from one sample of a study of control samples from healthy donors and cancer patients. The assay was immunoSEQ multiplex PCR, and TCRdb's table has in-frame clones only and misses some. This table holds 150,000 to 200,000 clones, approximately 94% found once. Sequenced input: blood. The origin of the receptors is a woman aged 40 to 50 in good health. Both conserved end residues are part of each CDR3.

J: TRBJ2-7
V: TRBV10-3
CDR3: CAISHEYEQYF

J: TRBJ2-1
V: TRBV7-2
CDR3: CASSLGANTGVSYNEQFF

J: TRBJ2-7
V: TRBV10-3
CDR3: CAISATGATYEQYF

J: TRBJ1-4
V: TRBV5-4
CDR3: CASSLGFATNEKLFF

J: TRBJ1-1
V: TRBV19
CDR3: CASSIDRGSTEAFF

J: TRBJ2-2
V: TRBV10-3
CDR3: CAISETGTNTGELFF

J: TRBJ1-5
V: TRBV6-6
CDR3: CASSYRTEKSNQPQHF

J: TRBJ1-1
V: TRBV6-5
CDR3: CASRGWQGNTEAFF

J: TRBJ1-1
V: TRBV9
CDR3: CASSVVGRDTEAFF

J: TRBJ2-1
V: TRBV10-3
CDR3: CAISPGHGNEQFF

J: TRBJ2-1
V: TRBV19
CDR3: CASSSGGGINEQFF

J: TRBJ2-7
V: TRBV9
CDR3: CASSVAWGATYEQYF

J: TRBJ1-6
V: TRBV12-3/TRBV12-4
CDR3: CASSGTQDSPLHF

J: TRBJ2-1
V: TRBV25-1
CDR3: CASSDRGQGVYNEQFF

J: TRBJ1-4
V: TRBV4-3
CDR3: CASSQETGSGEKLFF

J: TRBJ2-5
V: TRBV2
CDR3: CASGGQGETQYF

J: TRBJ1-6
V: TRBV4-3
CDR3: CASSQDLSRRNSPLHF

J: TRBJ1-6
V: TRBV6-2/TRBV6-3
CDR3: CASSRNRDRGLSPLHF

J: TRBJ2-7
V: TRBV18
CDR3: CASSRGPSYEQYF

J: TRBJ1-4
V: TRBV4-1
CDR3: CASSQDGSGNEKLFF

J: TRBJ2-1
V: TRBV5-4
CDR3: CASSPPRSSGRRNEQFF

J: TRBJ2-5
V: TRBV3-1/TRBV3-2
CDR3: CASSQVITRGIETQYF

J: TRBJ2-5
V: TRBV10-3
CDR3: CAISERVGETQYF

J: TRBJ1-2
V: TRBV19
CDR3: CASSSRTGKNYGYTF

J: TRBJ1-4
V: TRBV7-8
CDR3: CASSLAFVGKLFF

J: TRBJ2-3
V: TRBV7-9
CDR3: CASSSSGLADTQYF

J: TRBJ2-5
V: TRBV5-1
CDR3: CASKEFAREETQYF

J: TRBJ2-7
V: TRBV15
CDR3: CATSLRTVEAGEQYF

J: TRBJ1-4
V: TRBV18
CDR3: CASSPSTGQGEGEKLFF

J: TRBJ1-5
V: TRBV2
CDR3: CASSRGRSNQPQHF

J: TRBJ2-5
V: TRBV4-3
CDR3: CASSRWVGTHQETQYF

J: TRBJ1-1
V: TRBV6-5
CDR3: CASQSSSRNTEAFF

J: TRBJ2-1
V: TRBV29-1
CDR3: CGVAGDRVGNEQFF

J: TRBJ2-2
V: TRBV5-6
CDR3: CASSFLSGTGELFF

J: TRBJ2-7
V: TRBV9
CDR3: CASSGEGGAYEQYF

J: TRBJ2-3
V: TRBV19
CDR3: CASRPRSDGLAGVTDTQYF

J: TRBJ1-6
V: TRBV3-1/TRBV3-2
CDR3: CASSQDVGSNSPLHF

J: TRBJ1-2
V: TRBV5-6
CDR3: CASSPGEGYGYTF

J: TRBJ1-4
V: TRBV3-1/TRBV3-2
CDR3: CASSQGTMRVEKLFF

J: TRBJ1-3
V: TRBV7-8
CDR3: CASSSFQGGNTIYF

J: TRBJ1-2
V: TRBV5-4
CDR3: CASSLVGRQGHGYTF

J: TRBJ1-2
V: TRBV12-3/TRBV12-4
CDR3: CASSPSGGGGYTF

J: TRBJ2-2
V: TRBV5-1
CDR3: CASSLSAGPTNTGEPFF

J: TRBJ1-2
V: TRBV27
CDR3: CASSLSPLEGTYGYTF

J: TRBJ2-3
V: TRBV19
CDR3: CASSIGGTITDTQYF

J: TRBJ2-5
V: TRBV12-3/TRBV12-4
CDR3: CASSFDIQETQYF

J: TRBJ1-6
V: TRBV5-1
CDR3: CASSFQWENSPLHF

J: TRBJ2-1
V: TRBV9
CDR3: CASNLAGSYNEQFF

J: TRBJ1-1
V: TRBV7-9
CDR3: CARKGRENTEAFF

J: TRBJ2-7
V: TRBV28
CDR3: CASSSGTSGRAWKSEQYF

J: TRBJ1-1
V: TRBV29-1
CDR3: CSANHPMNTEAFF

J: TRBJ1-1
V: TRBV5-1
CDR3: CASSFYRDKNTEAFF

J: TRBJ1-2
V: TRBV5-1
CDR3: CASSLGPTNYGYTF

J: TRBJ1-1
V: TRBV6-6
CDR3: CASRLTGVYTEAFF

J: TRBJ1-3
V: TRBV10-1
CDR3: CASSEVVETGNTIYF